Following are 28 T cell receptor beta chains from one sample sequenced in a study of beta chain features in type 1 diabetes. Antigens of these TCRs are unknown. Study results and caveats: The study found moderately but significantly shorter TCRB CDR3s in all four CD4+ subsets of Type 1 diabetes patients.

cDNA synthesis used the whole RNA isolate, giving expressed TCRB sequences. The method was immunoSEQ multiplex PCR; TCRdb's version includes in-frame clones alone and lacks a portion of them. The table lists over 100,000 clones, about a sixth of them singletons. The sequencing input was central memory CD4+ T cells from blood. These TCRs come from a young man with type 1 diabetes.

The CDR3 loop is CASGRDTDTQYF. As DNA, the CDR3 is TGTGCCAGCGGGAGGGACACAGATACGCAGTATTTT. The V call is TRBV5-6, the J call TRBJ2-3; 7 bases align to TRBD2. This CDR3 spans 12 amino acids. Germline CDR1 is SGHDT and CDR2 is YYEEEE. Germline trimming cut 7 bases from V and 2 bases from J; bases unmatched to any gene: 1.

This clone was detected only a few times. This chain joins TRBV18 and TRBJ2-7; the D gene is possibly TRBD2 (5 bases). Germline V gene data show CDR1 as KGHSH and CDR2 as LQKENI. Trimming cost V 3 bases and J 4 bases, with 13 bases left between them. The CDR3 has 14 residues. The CDR3 protein is CASSPLGREYEQYF. The CDR3 bases are TGTGCCAGCTCACCCCTAGGACGGGAATACGAGCAGTACTTC.

This clone was found a few times. The chain employs TRBV28 and TRBJ1-6; TRBD1 agrees at 7 bases. The V and J ends lost 6 bases and 9 bases, in that order; junction bases with no gene match: 8. The germline gives CDR1 MDHEN, CDR2 SYDVKM. CDR3 size: 14 residues. CDR3 sequence reads: CASRKGQVISPLHF. CDR3 nucleotide sequence: TGTGCCAGCAGGAAAGGACAGGTGATTTCACCCCTCCACTTT.

V usage is TRBV25-1 and J usage is TRBJ2-7, with 7 bases aligning to TRBD1. V was pared by 6 bases and J by 1 base, with 3 bases of the junction left unmatched. The CDR3 covers 13 residues. CDR1 and CDR2 from the germline V gene are MGHDK and SYGVNS. The CDR3 DNA follows: TGTGCCAGCAGGGGGACAGCGTCCTACGAGCAGTACTTC. This encodes CASRGTASYEQYF.

This clone was picked up many times. V gene TRBV7-9 combines with J gene TRBJ2-5; the D is unclear. Germline V gene data show CDR1 as SEHNR and CDR2 as FQNEAQ (reference sequence). The ends were cut back, 5 bases at V and 5 bases at J, with 12 bases in the middle. This CDR3 spans 13 amino acids. CDR3: CASSLEETETQYF. The CDR3 DNA reads TGTGCCAGCAGCCTAGAAGAAACCGAGACCCAGTACTTC.

Here the CDR3 reads CASSLGLGSYNEQFF. In DNA, the CDR3 is TGTGCCAGCAGCTTAGGATTAGGGTCTTACAATGAGCAGTTCTTC. V usage is TRBV11-3 and J usage is TRBJ2-1, with unresolved D. The CDR3 length is 15 residues. In germline, CDR1 is SGHNT, CDR2 YENEEA. The germline V and J ends were trimmed by 1 base and 4 bases, with 11 bases remaining between them.

This clone counts as medium-sized. The V gene is TRBV29-1, the J gene TRBJ2-7, with unresolved D. Deletions cut 2 bases from V and 3 bases from J, with 5 bases between. This CDR3 has 11 residues. CDR1 is SQVTM, CDR2 ANQGSEA, per germline. The CDR3 DNA follows: TGCAGCGTTGAAACGGACTACGAGCAGTACTTC. Amino acid sequence: CSVETDYEQYF.

In this sample, this clone turned up a few times. CDR3 bases: TGTGCCTGTACCGGGACTAGCGGGGTGGAGGATACGCAGTATTTT. Protein sequence: CACTGTSGVEDTQYF. V is TRBV30 and J is TRBJ2-3, with 13 bases fitting TRBD2. J gave up 6 bases and V 6 bases, and 9 bases lay outside the gene matches. The germline CDR1 and CDR2 sequences are GTSNPN and SVGIG (reference sequence). This CDR3 contains 15 residues.

This clone has only a few counts. The gene calls are TRBV5-1 and TRBJ2-2, with D unclear. CDR3 length: 12 amino acids. Germline CDR1 and CDR2: SGHRS and YFSETQ. Between the trimmed V and J ends, which lost 2 bases and 5 bases, there was a span of 4 bases. The CDR3 coding sequence is TGCGCCAGCAGCTTACAGACCGGGGAGCTGTTTTTT. Residues: CASSLQTGELFF.

By its share, this clone is medium-sized. This chain joins TRBV4-3 and TRBJ2-1; no clear D. CDR3 length: 11 amino acids. Germline V gene data show CDR1 as LGHNA and CDR2 as YSLEER. V lost 1 base, J lost 8 bases, and 3 bases lay in between. The CDR3 region has the DNA TGCGCCAGCAGCCAAGGGTATGAGCAGTTCTTC. This encodes CASSQGYEQFF.

A few counts support this clone. V usage is TRBV5-6 and J usage is TRBJ2-1; 7 nucleotides agree with TRBD1. In germline, CDR1 is SGHDT, CDR2 YYEEEE. CDR3 length: 13 amino acids. V gave up 7 bases and J gave up 7 bases; unmatched junction bases: 8. CDR3 residues: CASFWGQINEQFF. Here the CDR3 DNA reads TGTGCCAGCTTCTGGGGACAGATTAATGAGCAGTTCTTC.

This clone was recorded a few times. The rearrangement links TRBV15 to TRBJ2-5, with D maybe TRBD2 (7 bases). CDR1 and CDR2 (germline): LNHNV, YYDKDF (reference sequence). The CDR3 spans 14 residues. V was pared by 5 bases and J by 3 bases, with 13 bases between. As DNA, the CDR3 is TGTGCCACCAGCCAGGGGAGGGAAGAAGAGACCCAGTACTTC. Translating it yields CATSQGREEETQYF.

Details on this clone: This likely stems from a read error, as it lies one base from a far larger clone. This same CDR3 is encoded by further DNA sequences in the sample. This sequence joins TRBV7-9 and TRBJ2-3, with 14 bases that match TRBD2. This CDR3 region has 17 residues. Germline-derived CDR1 and CDR2 are SEHNR and FQNEAQ (reference sequence). V dropped 3 bases and J dropped 0; count of bases not matched to a gene: 2. CDR3 DNA: TGTGCCAGCAGCTTGGGACTAGCGGGGGCTAGCACAGATACGCAGTATTTT. The encoded protein is CASSLGLAGASTDTQYF. The whole variable domain, filled in from reference TRBV7-9 and TRBJ2-3, reads DTGVSQNPRHKITKRGQNVTFRCDPISEHNRLYWYRQTLGQGPEFLTYFQNEAQLEKSRLLSDRFSAERPKGSFSTLEIQRTEQGDSAMYLCASSLGLAGASTDTQYFGPGTRLTVL.

There are a few counts of this clone. This chain joins TRBV29-1 and TRBJ1-1, with D uncertain. The CDR3 runs 14 residues. V was shortened by 6 bases and J by 4 bases, with 18 bases between the two germline ends. Germline V gene data show CDR1 as SQVTM and CDR2 as ANQGSEA. CDR3: CSVHFEVKATEAFF. The CDR3 coding sequence is TGCAGCGTCCATTTCGAGGTTAAGGCCACTGAAGCTTTCTTT.

The V call is TRBV30, the J call TRBJ2-1; D may be TRBD1 or TRBD2 (5 bases each). The CDR3 spans 16 residues. The germline CDR1 and CDR2 sequences are GTSNPN and SVGIG (reference sequence). Trimming removed 7 bases at V and 0 bases at J, with 19 bases between. CDR3 protein: CASRGVGESSYNEQFF. Here the CDR3 DNA reads TGTGCCTCCCGAGGGGTGGGGGAGAGCTCCTACAATGAGCAGTTCTTC.

At least ten counts were recorded for this clone. The V gene is TRBV11-2, the J gene TRBJ2-7; 11 positions match TRBD2. This CDR3 is 18 amino acids long. Per the germline V gene, CDR1 is SGHAT and CDR2 is FQNNGV. The trim removed 5 bases at V and 2 bases at J, leaving 14 bases unmatched. CDR3 DNA sequence: TGTGCCAGCAGCAGGCAGACTAGCGGGGCTCCGCGAACCTACGAGCAGTACTTC. As protein: CASSRQTSGAPRTYEQYF.

This clone was observed a few times. Other DNA sequences within the sample encode an identical CDR3. CDR3 amino acids: CAISESADTQYF. For the CDR3, the DNA is TGTGCCATCAGTGAGTCAGCAGATACGCAGTATTTT. The V call is TRBV10-3, the J call TRBJ2-3; no definite D call. Germline V gene lookup returns CDR1 ENHRY and CDR2 SYGVKD. CDR3 length equals 12 residues. Between the trimmed V and J ends, which lost 0 bases and 4 bases, there was a span of 2 bases.

V is TRBV4-2 and J is TRBJ1-4; no clear D. Germline loops: CDR1 LGHNA, CDR2 YNFKEQ. Deletions cut 3 bases from V and 3 bases from J, with 8 bases between. The CDR3 consists of 14 residues. CDR3 sequence reads: CASSHGSSNEKLFF. CDR3 bases: TGTGCCAGCAGCCATGGGAGTTCTAATGAAAAACTGTTTTTT.

The chain uses TRBV7-8 and TRBJ2-4; unclear D gene. Germline values: CDR1 SGHVS, CDR2 FQNEAQ. V shed 5 bases and J shed 4 bases, with 21 bases lying between them. There are 17 residues in the CDR3. CDR3 residues: CASSPPYRQDNKNIQYF. The CDR3 nucleotides read TGTGCCAGCAGCCCCCCATATCGGCAAGATAATAAAAACATTCAGTACTTC.

This clone has a handful of counts. The chain has TRBV20-1 and TRBJ1-5; D remains ambiguous. Deletions cut 3 bases from V and 4 bases from J, with 4 bases between. From germline, CDR1 is DFQATT and CDR2 SNEGSKA (reference sequence). This CDR3 spans 11 amino acids. This CDR3 reads CSARFNQPQHF. CDR3 bases: TGCAGTGCTAGGTTTAATCAGCCCCAGCATTTT.

The rearrangement links TRBV29-1 to TRBJ2-5; TRBD2 might be the D (6 bases). The V end was cut by 4 bases, the J end by 4 bases, with 7 bases between. CDR1 and CDR2 from the germline V gene are SQVTM and ANQGSEA. The CDR3 length is 11 residues. The CDR3 sequence is CSVVGGETQYF. The CDR3 DNA reads as TGCAGCGTTGTGGGGGGAGAGACCCAGTACTTC. Full variable domain (missing parts from reference TRBV29-1 and TRBJ2-5): SAVISQKPSRDICQRGTSLTIQCQVDSQVTMMFWYRQQPGQSLTLIATANQGSEATYESGFVIDKFPISRPNLTFSTLTVSNMSPEDSSIYLCSVVGGETQYFGPGTRLLVL.

This chain uses TRBV7-9 with TRBJ1-1, with a tentative D call TRBD1 (6 bases). The germline V and J ends were trimmed by 1 base and 11 bases, with 20 bases remaining between them. Germline loops: CDR1 SEHNR, CDR2 FQNEAQ (reference sequence). This CDR3 region has 15 residues. As DNA, the CDR3 is TGTGCCAGCAGCTTAGACAGGGAGGGGCTTTGGAGTGCTTTCTTT. Translating gives CASSLDREGLWSAFF.

The V call is TRBV7-2, the J call TRBJ2-3; possible D gene TRBD2, 5 bases. The CDR3 is 14 amino acids. Germline lookup yields CDR1 SGHTA and CDR2 FQGNSA. Trimming cost V 5 bases and J 0 bases, with 9 bases left between them. The CDR3 DNA sequence: TGTGCCAGCAGCCCCGGACTGAGCACAGATACGCAGTATTTT. Protein sequence: CASSPGLSTDTQYF.

The rearrangement links TRBV5-1 to TRBJ2-5; 8 bases are shared with TRBD1. Per germline, CDR1 SGHRS and CDR2 YFSETQ. V shed 4 bases and J 7 bases; nucleotides not matched to a gene: 12. The CDR3 spans 15 residues. The chain's CDR3 is CASSPTGQELGTQYF. CDR3 DNA: TGCGCCAGCAGCCCGACGGGACAGGAGCTTGGGACCCAGTACTTC. Full variable domain (missing parts from reference TRBV5-1 and TRBJ2-5): KAGVTQTPRYLIKTRGQQVTLSCSPISGHRSVSWYQQTPGQGLQFLFEYFSETQRNKGNFPGRFSGRQFSNSRSEMNVSTLELGDSALYLCASSPTGQELGTQYFGPGTRLLVL.

This clone was observed at least ten times. V and J are TRBV7-2 and TRBJ2-5; possibly TRBD1 for D (5 bases). Between the trimmed V and J ends, which lost 2 bases and 5 bases, there was a span of 12 bases. The CDR3 runs 14 residues. The germline V gene encodes CDR1 SGHTA and CDR2 FQGNSA. The CDR3 coding sequence is TGTGCCAGCAGCTTAAATCAGGGTTGGGAGACCCAGTACTTC. It encodes CASSLNQGWETQYF. Complete variable domain (other parts from reference TRBV7-2 and TRBJ2-5): GAGVSQSPSNKVTEKGKDVELRCDPISGHTALYWYRQSLGQGLEFLIYFQGNSAPDKSGLPSDRFSAERTGGSVSTLTIQRTQQEDSAVYLCASSLNQGWETQYFGPGTRLLVL.

V gene TRBV2 combines with J gene TRBJ2-7; D call uncertain. CDR3 size: 13 residues. CDR1 is SNHLY and CDR2 is FYNNEI in the germline V gene. Between the trimmed V and J ends, which lost 5 bases and 2 bases, there was a span of 10 bases. CDR3 residues: CASSLGEPYEQYF. As DNA, the CDR3 is TGTGCCAGCAGTCTTGGGGAACCCTACGAGCAGTACTTC.

The CDR3 loop reads CASGKEFTDTQYF. The CDR3 bases are TGTGCCAGCGGTAAGGAATTCACAGATACGCAGTATTTT. J is TRBJ2-3 and V is TRBV7-9; D not resolved. The germline V gene encodes CDR1 SEHNR and CDR2 FQNEAQ (reference sequence). V gave up 8 bases and J gave up 2 bases, with 11 bases separating them. CDR3 length: 13 amino acids. The whole variable domain, remainder taken from reference TRBV7-9 and TRBJ2-3, is DTGVSQNPRHKITKRGQNVTFRCDPISEHNRLYWYRQTLGQGPEFLTYFQNEAQLEKSRLLSDRFSAERPKGSFSTLEIQRTEQGDSAMYLCASGKEFTDTQYFGPGTRLTVL.

This clone was seen a few times. The genes are TRBV4-3 and TRBJ2-4; no clear D gene. Germline CDR1 LGHNA, CDR2 YSLEER. CDR3 size: 14 residues. V was trimmed by 0 bases and J by 5 bases, leaving 8 bases between them. CDR3: CASSQEWRENIQYF. The CDR3 DNA sequence: TGCGCCAGCAGCCAAGAATGGCGAGAAAACATTCAGTACTTC.